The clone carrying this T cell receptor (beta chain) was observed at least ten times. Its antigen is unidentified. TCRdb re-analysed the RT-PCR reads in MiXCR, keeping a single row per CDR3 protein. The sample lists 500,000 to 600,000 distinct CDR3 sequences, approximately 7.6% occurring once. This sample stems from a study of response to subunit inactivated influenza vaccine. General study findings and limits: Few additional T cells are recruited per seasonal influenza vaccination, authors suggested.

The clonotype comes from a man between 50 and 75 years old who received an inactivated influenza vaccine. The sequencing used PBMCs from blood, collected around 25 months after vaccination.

The CDR3 region is CASSRGGRDDTEAFF. The CDR3 nucleotides read TGTGCCAGCAGCCGGGGCGGAAGGGACGACACTGAAGCTTTCTTT. This chain joins TRBV5-8 and TRBJ1-1; tentatively, D is TRBD1 (5 bases). The CDR3 spans 15 residues. Trimming took 4 bases from V and 3 from J, leaving 16 bases between them. The germline V gene has CDR1 SGHTS and CDR2 YDEGEE. Combining the CDR3 with reference TRBV5-8 and TRBJ1-1 gives the whole variable domain EAGVTQSPTHLIKTRGQQATLRCSPISGHTSVYWYQQALGLGLQFLLWYDEGEERNRGNFPPRFSGRQFPNYSSELNVNALELEDSALYLCASSRGGRDDTEAFFGQGTRLTVV.